Following are 3 T cell receptor beta chains from one sample sequenced in a study of shared clonotypes between healthy human individuals. Profiling relied on immunoSEQ multiplex PCR, and the TCRdb table lists in-frame clones only, not all of them. The data contain about a million clones, approximately 77% of them seen just once; the ten biggest clones take up 0.89%. Sequencing input: memory CD4+ T cells from PBMCs. Subset specified: CD45RA-negative fraction. The receptor set was obtained from a man aged 18 to 29 in good health. Some clones in this sample may be carry-over from other donors' samples.

The chain recombines TRBV6-5 with TRBJ2-5; 8 positions agree with TRBD2. The J segment lost 5 bases and the V segment lost 7 bases, leaving 12 bases of the junction unmatched. From germline, CDR1 is MNHEY and CDR2 SVGAGI. This CDR3 is 15 amino acids long. The DNA for the CDR3 is TGTGCCAGCACCCCCGAGGCGGGAGGTTCGGAGACCCAGTACTTC. Its translation: CASTPEAGGSETQYF.

This clone was seen a few times. This chain links TRBV6-1 with TRBJ2-5; D gene ambiguous. V gave up 2 bases and J gave up 5 bases, with 12 bases separating them. Per the germline V gene, CDR1 is MNHNS and CDR2 is SASEGT. The CDR3 contains 14 residues. DNA of the CDR3: TGTGCCAGCAGTGAAAAGTGGTCCCCGGAGACCCAGTACTTC. This encodes CASSEKWSPETQYF.

This clone was counted a single time. The CDR3 here is CASSELVNQPQHF. CDR3 coding DNA: TGTGCCAGCAGTGAATTGGTCAATCAGCCCCAGCATTTT. The rearrangement links TRBV6-1 to TRBJ1-5; D remains unclear. In germline, CDR1 is MNHNS, CDR2 SASEGT. The CDR3 is made up of 13 amino acids. The germline V and J ends were trimmed by 2 bases and 3 bases, with 5 bases remaining between them.